This T cell receptor beta chain was identified during a study of circulating tumor DNA in untreated peripheral T-cell lymphoma. Study-wide results and limits: In 76% of patients, tumor-specific clonotypes were identified.

The J segment lost 1 base and the V segment lost 4 bases, leaving 5 bases of the junction unmatched. CDR1 is MNHGY, CDR2 SAAAGT, per germline. The CDR3 loop spans 16 amino acids. A few counts support this clone. The antigen remains unidentified. The tumor tissue sample was taken at baseline before any treatment. Only in-frame clones appear in the TCRdb table, and some are missing; sequencing was by immunoSEQ multiplex PCR. In the table there are over 7,000 clones, about three quarters of which are singletons. The sequenced material came from tumor tissue. V and J are TRBV6-8 and TRBJ2-3; 10 bases align to TRBD2. The TCR comes from a human donor with peripheral T-cell lymphoma. The CDR3 sequence: CASSWGLARGTDTQYF. The CDR3 DNA reads TGTGCCAGCAGTTGGGGACTAGCGCGGGGCACAGATACGCAGTATTTT.